These 7 T cell receptor beta chains originate from one sample sequenced in a study of Ad26.COV2.S vaccination and SARS-CoV-2 variants. Here immunoSEQ multiplex PCR was the method, and the copy in TCRdb shows in-frame clones only, minus some. The repertoire holds some 420,000 clones, 85% to 90% seen once, with 3.5% to 4% in the top ten. Treatment: some 19 received Ad26.COV2.S at low or high dose, single or two shots; roughly five received placebo; per-sample allocation not given. The samples were gathered on day 63 after the first injection of vaccine or placebo. The sequences come from peripheral blood, collected in a trial of Ad26.COV2.S vaccine versus placebo. The receptor set was obtained from a person aged 18 to 59 who received the Ad26.COV2.S COVID-19 vaccine or a placebo.

The J gene is TRBJ1-4, the V gene TRBV5-1; 8 positions match TRBD1. This CDR3 region has 16 residues. J was trimmed by 0 bases and V by 4 bases; bases with no gene match: 5. Per germline, CDR1 SGHRS and CDR2 YFSETQ. In nucleotides, the CDR3 is TGCGCCAGCAGCGCGGGGACAGGTCCAACTAATGAAAAACTGTTTTTT. It codes for CASSAGTGPTNEKLFF. The entire variable domain, with the rest obtained from reference TRBV5-1 and TRBJ1-4, is as follows: KAGVTQTPRYLIKTRGQQVTLSCSPISGHRSVSWYQQTPGQGLQFLFEYFSETQRNKGNFPGRFSGRQFSNSRSEMNVSTLELGDSALYLCASSAGTGPTNEKLFFGSGTQLSVL.

The chain couples TRBV9 to TRBJ1-4; TRBD1 matches at 12 bases. V lost 6 bases to trimming and J lost 3 bases; unmatched junction nucleotides: 12. The CDR3 has 18 amino acids. The germline V gene has CDR1 SGDLS and CDR2 YYNGEE. The CDR3: CASIGPRDRGRSNEKLFF. In nucleotides, the CDR3 is TGTGCCAGCATTGGCCCCCGGGACAGGGGGCGATCTAATGAAAAACTGTTTTTT.

The gene calls are TRBV6-5 and TRBJ1-3; 8 nucleotides align to TRBD1. CDR3 length: 12 amino acids. Germline V gene data show CDR1 as MNHEY and CDR2 as SVGAGI. V dropped 4 bases and J dropped 7; count of bases not matched to a gene: 0. The CDR3 DNA sequence: TGTGCCAGCAGTTGGACAGGGAACACCATATATTTT. Translation gives CASSWTGNTIYF.

The gene calls are TRBV24-1 and TRBJ2-2, with D perhaps TRBD1 (5 bases). This CDR3 spans 14 amino acids. The V and J ends lost 3 bases and 5 bases respectively, with 9 bases between them. Germline lookup yields CDR1 KGHDR and CDR2 SFDVKD. The CDR3 reads CATSDPQGTGELFF. The CDR3 DNA follows: TGTGCCACCAGTGATCCGCAGGGAACCGGGGAGCTGTTTTTT.

This rearrangement joins TRBV3-1 (or the pseudogene TRBV3-2) to TRBJ1-6, with no clear D. CDR1 and CDR2 (germline): LGHDT, YNNKEL (reference sequence). The V end was cut by 3 bases, the J end by 7 bases, with 4 bases between. The CDR3 is 12 amino acids. CDR3 sequence (DNA): TGTGCCAGCAGCCATGCCAATTCACCCCTCCACTTT. It encodes CASSHANSPLHF.

This clone was seen only a few times. The CDR3 loop reads CASSDNGGAGGDTQYF. CDR3 nucleotides: TGTGCCAGCAGTGACAACGGGGGGGCCGGGGGAGATACGCAGTATTTT. The J gene is TRBJ2-3, the V gene TRBV6-4; 8 positions agree with TRBD2. Germline values: CDR1 MRHNA, CDR2 SNTAGT. The CDR3 covers 16 residues. Trimming took 2 bases from V and 5 from J; bases not matched to a gene: 9.

The rearrangement links TRBV12-5 to TRBJ2-1; no firm D call. Germline CDR1 reads LGHNT; CDR2 reads FRNRAP. V gave up 2 bases and J gave up 9 bases, with 11 bases separating them. This CDR3 has 13 residues. In DNA form, the CDR3 reads TGTGCTAGTGGTTTGTTTTCCTCCGGTGAGCAGTTCTTC. Translating gives CASGLFSSGEQFF.